The clone carrying this TCR beta chain was seen only a few times. TCRdb's table, derived via immunoSEQ multiplex PCR, lists solely in-frame clones and lacks some. Of about 110,000 clones in the sample, roughly 84% were seen once. This entry is derived from a study of blood T cell repertoires in COVID-19. On the study more broadly: From T cells, B-cell-depleted T cells, or PBMCs came the material, which was cDNA or gDNA.

The germline V gene encodes CDR1 SGHDT and CDR2 YYEEEE. The length of the CDR3 is 16 residues. V dropped 4 bases and J dropped 0 bases, with 14 bases sitting between them. The chain employs TRBV5-6 and TRBJ1-3, with D possibly TRBD1 on 6 matching bases. The clonotype was recovered from a human donor in a cohort sampled during active COVID-19. Sequenced input: peripheral blood. CDR3 protein: CASSTYRAGSGNTIYF. The CDR3 nucleotides read TGTGCCAGCAGCACCTACAGGGCCGGCTCTGGAAACACCATATATTTT. Using reference TRBV5-6 and TRBJ1-3 for the parts outside the CDR3, the full variable domain is DAGVTQSPTHLIKTRGQQVTLRCSPKSGHDTVSWYQQALGQGPQFIFQYYEEEERQRGNFPDRFSGHQFPNYSSELNVNALLLGDSALYLCASSTYRAGSGNTIYFGEGSWLTVV.